This T cell receptor (beta chain) was found in a study of blood T cell repertoires in COVID-19. As for the study in general: Samples of COVID-19 (acute and convalescent) were obtained from the United States, Italy and Spain. T cells, B-cell-depleted T cells, or PBMCs provided the cDNA or gDNA that served as material.

Authors' data handling: Amplification of reference gene primers was used by the study to estimate nucleated cell counts. Repertoires were generated with immunoSEQ multiplex PCR, while TCRdb's copy carries only in-frame clones and drops some. D and trimming come from the DNA, and the V and J calls and clone size come from that table. The table records about 230,000 clones, approximately 87% of them present only once. The germline V and J ends were trimmed by 4 bases and 0 bases, with 5 bases remaining between them. The CDR3 runs to 12 residues. Germline lookup yields CDR1 SGHTS and CDR2 YDEGEE. This chain connects TRBV5-8 to TRBJ2-7; D call uncertain. What was sequenced was peripheral blood. This TCR came from a woman in her seventies with active or convalescent COVID-19. The CDR3 DNA is TGTGCCAGCAGCGTTTACTCCTACGAGCAGTACTTC. Encoded protein: CASSVYSYEQYF.